This entry lists 19 T cell receptor beta chains sequenced from one sample in a study of identical twins. Using its own MiXCR run on the 5' RACE reads, TCRdb lists one record per CDR3 protein. Seen here are approximately 680,000 distinct CDR3 sequences, roughly 6.6% observed once, and the top ten hold roughly 1.5%. The same data also went into a second study, on yellow fever vaccine responses in identical twins.

Sequencing was done on a sample of PBMCs. The receptors were gathered from a woman younger than 35 in good health.

The gene calls are TRBV14 and TRBJ2-1, with TRBD2 matching 14 bases. From germline, CDR1 is SGHDN and CDR2 FVKESK. V lost 8 bases to trimming and J lost 13 bases; unmatched junction nucleotides: 7. The CDR3 consists of 13 residues. Here the CDR3 DNA reads TGTGCCAGCCAACAGGGACTAGCGGGAGTTCAGTTCTTC. As protein: CASQQGLAGVQFF.

The CDR3 DNA reads TGTGCCAGCAGTTACCCCTCCCGCCGAGATACGCAGTATTTT. This sequence encodes CASSYPSRRDTQYF. The chain is built from TRBV6-5 and TRBJ2-3; D uncertain. Germline CDR1 reads MNHEY; CDR2 reads SVGAGI. The CDR3 has 14 residues. V was clipped by 2 bases and J by 5 bases, with 11 bases between them.

In this sample, this clonotype turned up a few times. The chain combines TRBV5-1 with TRBJ1-6, with D unclear. Germline assignment: CDR1 SGHRS and CDR2 YFSETQ. The CDR3 totals 15 residues. Trimming removed 0 bases from V and 7 bases from J, with 11 bases in between. CDR3 nucleotides: TGCGCCAGCAGCTTGGATGCAGGCCAAAATTCACCCCTCCACTTT. The encoded protein is CASSLDAGQNSPLHF.

This clonotype came up a few times. This chain connects TRBV28 to TRBJ2-3; 7 bases line up with TRBD2. The V segment lost 5 bases and the J segment 4 bases; nucleotides outside the gene matches: 12. This CDR3 is built from 16 residues. Germline V gene lookup returns CDR1 MDHEN and CDR2 SYDVKM. CDR3 in amino acids: CASSPLYGRSSDTQYF. The CDR3, as DNA: TGTGCCAGCAGTCCCCTATACGGGAGGAGCTCAGATACGCAGTATTTT.

CDR3 sequence: CASSLDSGRGIYEQYF. Here the CDR3 DNA reads TGCGCCAGCAGCTTGGATAGCGGGAGGGGCATATACGAGCAGTACTTC. The genes are TRBV5-1 and TRBJ2-7; 11 positions match TRBD2. The CDR3 sequence is 16 residues long. From germline, CDR1 is SGHRS and CDR2 YFSETQ. Trimming cost V 0 bases and J 4 bases; bases outside gene matches: 6. The variable domain in full, with the rest retrieved from reference TRBV5-1 and TRBJ2-7, is KAGVTQTPRYLIKTRGQQVTLSCSPISGHRSVSWYQQTPGQGLQFLFEYFSETQRNKGNFPGRFSGRQFSNSRSEMNVSTLELGDSALYLCASSLDSGRGIYEQYFGPGTRLTVT.

This clonotype has just a few counts. This chain uses TRBV24-1 with TRBJ2-1, with 9 nucleotides matching TRBD1. Germline assignment: CDR1 KGHDR and CDR2 SFDVKD. The CDR3 loop spans 19 amino acids. V was clipped by 4 bases and J by 1 base; unmatched bases: 13. Written as DNA, the CDR3 is TGTGCCACCAGTGACCGTCACTCGCGGACAGGGGAGTCCTACAATGAGCAGTTCTTC. It is translated as CATSDRHSRTGESYNEQFF.

This clonotype showed up many times. This chain uses TRBV6-1 with TRBJ1-3; 9 bases align to TRBD1. Germline trimming cut 6 bases from V and 3 bases from J; bases unmatched to any gene: 6. CDR3 length equals 15 residues. Germline CDR1 is MNHNS and CDR2 is SASEGT. CDR3 protein: CASSRTGDSGNTIYF. As DNA, the CDR3 is TGTGCCAGCAGCCGGACAGGGGATAGTGGAAACACCATATATTTT.

This clonotype has a count of ten or more. This chain connects TRBV3-1 to TRBJ1-1; D perhaps matches TRBD1 (5 bases). The CDR3 length is 12 residues. The germline gives CDR1 LGHDT, CDR2 YNNKEL (reference sequence). Trimming took 1 base from V and 8 from J, leaving 8 bases between them. This CDR3 reads CASSQGQLEAFF. In nucleotides, the CDR3 is TGTGCCAGCAGCCAAGGACAGCTGGAAGCTTTCTTT.

The sample holds many counts of this clonotype. The chain carries TRBV5-1 and TRBJ1-2; a possible D gene is TRBD1 (6 bases). The CDR3 is made up of 14 amino acids. Germline CDR1 and CDR2: SGHRS and YFSETQ. V lost 5 bases and J lost 8, with 19 bases in between. CDR3 in DNA: TGCGCCAGCAGAGCTGCGACAGGCCACGGGGGCTACACCTTC. This translates into CASRAATGHGGYTF.

This clonotype was counted ten times or more. The V and J genes are TRBV20-1 and TRBJ2-7; D perhaps matches TRBD1 (5 bases). Germline lookup yields CDR1 DFQATT and CDR2 SNEGSKA (reference sequence). This CDR3 is built from 16 residues. V gave up 0 bases and J gave up 1 base, with 16 bases separating them. CDR3 residues: CSARDVGQAVSYEQYF. The CDR3 nucleotides are TGCAGTGCTAGAGATGTGGGGCAGGCTGTGTCCTACGAGCAGTACTTC.

This clonotype was counted only a few times. This chain joins TRBV7-3 and TRBJ2-2; 11 bases match TRBD2. The CDR3 has 17 amino acids. Germline CDR1 reads SGHTA; CDR2 reads FQGTGA. The junction had 6 bases not matched to a gene; V was cut back by 2 bases and J by 4 bases. The CDR3 sequence is CASSLRLAGQGTGELFF. As DNA, the CDR3 is TGTGCCAGCAGCTTACGACTAGCGGGACAGGGCACCGGGGAGCTGTTTTTT.

In this sample, this clonotype turned up a few times. This CDR3 reads CASSIDHGVSYEQYF. CDR3 coding DNA: TGTGCCAGTAGTATAGATCACGGCGTCTCCTACGAGCAGTACTTC. This sequence joins TRBV19 and TRBJ2-7; D gene uncertain. V was pared by 0 bases and J by 0 bases, with 9 bases between. This CDR3 region has 15 residues. The germline gives CDR1 LNHDA, CDR2 SQIVND (reference sequence).

The genes are TRBV10-3 and TRBJ2-3, with D uncertain. Germline V gene data show CDR1 as ENHRY and CDR2 as SYGVKD. Deletions cut 4 bases from V and 2 bases from J, with 1 base between. The CDR3 covers 11 residues. The CDR3 sequence: CAISATDTQYF. The DNA of the CDR3 is TGTGCCATCAGTGCCACAGATACGCAGTATTTT.

This clonotype was seen a handful of times. V is TRBV12-3 or TRBV12-4 and J is TRBJ2-4; 9 bases fit TRBD1. The CDR3 loop spans 15 amino acids. V dropped 4 bases and J dropped 8; count of bases not matched to a gene: 9. CDR3 coding DNA: TGTGCCAGCAGTTCACTTACAGGGGGCTGGGACATTCAGTACTTC. Translated: CASSSLTGGWDIQYF.

This clonotype showed up many times. The V call is TRBV14, the J call TRBJ1-2; 7 bases are a match to TRBD1. This CDR3 is 14 amino acids long. From germline, CDR1 is SGHDN and CDR2 FVKESK. J gave up 2 bases and V 0 bases, and 0 bases lay outside the gene matches. CDR3 bases: TGTGCCAGCAGCCAAGAACAGGGGAACTATGGCTACACCTTC. Protein: CASSQEQGNYGYTF.

This clonotype was detected many times. The chain couples TRBV7-8 to TRBJ1-5; D may be TRBD1 (6 bases). Germline CDR1 is SGHVS and CDR2 is FQNEAQ. This CDR3 contains 16 residues. V lost 2 bases and J 4 bases, leaving 15 bases between the germline ends. The CDR3 DNA sequence: TGTGCCAGCAGCTTACAAAACCTCAGGGGAAATCAGCCCCAGCATTTT. Its protein is CASSLQNLRGNQPQHF.

The sample holds a few counts of this clonotype. The gene calls are TRBV20-1 and TRBJ2-7, with 8 positions matching TRBD2. The CDR3 extends over 11 amino acids. The germline CDR1 and CDR2 sequences are DFQATT and SNEGSKA (reference sequence). The CDR3 coding sequence is TGCAGCCTTACTAGCGGCTACGAGCAGTACTTC. Residues: CSLTSGYEQYF.

The chain employs TRBV7-9 and TRBJ1-1; D uncertain. V lost 1 base to trimming and J lost 2 bases, with 8 bases between them. Germline V CDR1 and CDR2: SEHNR, FQNEAQ (reference sequence). The CDR3 runs 14 residues. The CDR3 nucleotides read TGTGCCAGCAGCTTAGAGTCAGGCAACACTGAAGCTTTCTTT. This gives the protein CASSLESGNTEAFF.

This clonotype was counted between two and nine times. The V call is TRBV20-1, the J call TRBJ2-1, with TRBD2 identical over 7 bases. Trimming at V came to 2 bases and at J to 3 bases, leaving 7 bases not matched to a gene. The CDR3 is made up of 15 amino acids. Germline loops: CDR1 DFQATT, CDR2 SNEGSKA (reference sequence). The CDR3 loop is CSARWASGSYNEQFF. The CDR3 DNA reads TGCAGTGCTAGATGGGCTAGCGGTAGCTACAATGAGCAGTTCTTC.